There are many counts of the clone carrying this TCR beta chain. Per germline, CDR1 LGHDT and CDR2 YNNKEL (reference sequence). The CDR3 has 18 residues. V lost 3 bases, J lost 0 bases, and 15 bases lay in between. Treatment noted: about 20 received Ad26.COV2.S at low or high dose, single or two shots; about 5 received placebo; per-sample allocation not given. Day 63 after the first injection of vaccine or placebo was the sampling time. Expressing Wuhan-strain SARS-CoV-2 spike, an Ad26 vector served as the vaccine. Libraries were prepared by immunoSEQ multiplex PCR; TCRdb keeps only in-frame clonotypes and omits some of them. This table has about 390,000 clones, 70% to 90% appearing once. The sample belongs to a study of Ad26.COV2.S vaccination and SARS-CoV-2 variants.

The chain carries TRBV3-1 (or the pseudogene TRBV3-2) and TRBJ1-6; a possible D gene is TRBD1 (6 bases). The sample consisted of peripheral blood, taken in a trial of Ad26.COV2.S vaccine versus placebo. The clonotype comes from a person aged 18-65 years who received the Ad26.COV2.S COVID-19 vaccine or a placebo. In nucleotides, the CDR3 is TGTGCCAGCAGCCAGACCATGACAGGAATCTCCTATAATTCACCCCTCCACTTT. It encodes CASSQTMTGISYNSPLHF.